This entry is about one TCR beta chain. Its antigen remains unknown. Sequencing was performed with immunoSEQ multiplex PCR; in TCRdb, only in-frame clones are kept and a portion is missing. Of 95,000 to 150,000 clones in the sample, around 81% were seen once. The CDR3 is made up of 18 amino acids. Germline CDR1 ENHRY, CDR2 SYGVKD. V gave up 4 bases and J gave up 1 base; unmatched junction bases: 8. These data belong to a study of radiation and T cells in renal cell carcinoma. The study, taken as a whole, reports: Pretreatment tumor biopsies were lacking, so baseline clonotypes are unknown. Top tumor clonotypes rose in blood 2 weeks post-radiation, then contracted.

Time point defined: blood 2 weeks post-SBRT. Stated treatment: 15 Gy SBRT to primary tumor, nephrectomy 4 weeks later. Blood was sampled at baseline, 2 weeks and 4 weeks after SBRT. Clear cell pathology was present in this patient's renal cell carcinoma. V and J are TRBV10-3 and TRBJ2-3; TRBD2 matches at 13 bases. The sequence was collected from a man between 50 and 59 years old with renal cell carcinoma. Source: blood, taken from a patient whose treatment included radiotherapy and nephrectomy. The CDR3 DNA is TGTGCCATCAGTGCGAAGGGACTAGCGGGACCGGGCACAGATACGCAGTATTTT. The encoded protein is CAISAKGLAGPGTDTQYF.